One sample yielded the 14 T cell receptor beta chains listed below, sequenced in a study of cytomegalovirus exposure and HLA in healthy donors. 60 Vbeta and 13 Jbeta primers were used in PCR. The protocol was immunoSEQ multiplex PCR, while the TCRdb copy is restricted to in-frame clones and leaves out a portion. This table holds fewer than 200,000 clones, roughly 65% found once. The sample consisted of PBMCs. These receptors all stem from a woman between 18 and 30 years old in good health and CMV-seropositive.

Only a few counts were recorded for this clone. This sequence joins TRBV4-2 and TRBJ2-6; D unresolved. Deletions cut 0 bases from V and 2 bases from J, with 5 bases between. Germline CDR1 and CDR2: LGHNA and YNFKEQ. The CDR3 is made up of 15 amino acids. The CDR3 DNA follows: TGTGCCAGCAGCCAAGAACTGGCTGGGGCCAACGTCCTGACTTTC. Protein: CASSQELAGANVLTF.

This chain links TRBV19 with TRBJ1-2; 7 positions agree with TRBD1. V shed 7 bases and J 4 bases; nucleotides not matched to a gene: 9. Looked up from germline, CDR1 is LNHDA and CDR2 is SQIVND (reference sequence). The CDR3 length is 14 residues. For the CDR3, the DNA is TGTGCCAGTAAGACAGGGTCATCAGTCTATGGCTACACCTTC. It yields the protein CASKTGSSVYGYTF. Filled out from reference TRBV19 and TRBJ1-2, the complete variable domain reads DGGITQSPKYLFRKEGQNVTLSCEQNLNHDAMYWYRQDPGQGLRLIYYSQIVNDFQKGDIAEGYSVSREKKESFPLTVTSAQKNPTAFYLCASKTGSSVYGYTFGSGTRLTVV.

V is TRBV7-3 and J is TRBJ2-3, with D perhaps TRBD1 (6 bases). Trimming took off 5 bases at V and 3 bases at J, with 12 bases between the two ends. The CDR3 is made up of 14 amino acids. Per germline, CDR1 SGHTA and CDR2 FQGTGA. CDR3 sequence reads: CASSKQGGTDTQYF. The CDR3 coding sequence is TGTGCCAGCAGCAAACAGGGCGGGACAGATACGCAGTATTTT.

As to this clone: The sample has other DNA sequences that encode this CDR3 too. The chain joins TRBV27 to TRBJ1-4; D is perhaps TRBD1 (5 bases). The length of the CDR3 is 14 residues. The V and J ends lost 2 bases and 6 bases respectively, with 10 bases between them. Germline V lookup: CDR1 MNHEY, CDR2 SMNVEV (reference sequence). The CDR3 sequence: CASSLRGGDEKLFF. CDR3 DNA: TGTGCCAGCAGTTTACGGGGGGGAGATGAAAAACTGTTTTTT.

V usage is TRBV2 and J usage is TRBJ1-2, with D uncertain. The V gene's germline CDR1 is SNHLY and CDR2 FYNNEI. The CDR3 has 19 amino acids. With 2 bases removed from V and 1 base from J, the gap between germline ends came to 23 bases. CDR3 sequence (DNA): TGTGCCAGCAGTGAATTTTTTTTTGTCTTAGAGACATATAACTATGGCTACACCTTC. This codes for CASSEFFFVLETYNYGYTF. The full variable domain, in which reference TRBV2 and TRBJ1-2 provide the parts outside the CDR3, is EPEVTQTPSHQVTQMGQEVILRCVPISNHLYFYWYRQILGQKVEFLVSFYNNEISEKSEIFDDQFSVERPDGSNFTLKIRSTKLEDSAMYFCASSEFFFVLETYNYGYTFGSGTRLTVV.

The V gene is TRBV7-6, the J gene TRBJ2-5; D is perhaps TRBD1 (6 bases). Trimming stripped 8 bases from V and 2 bases from J, with 15 bases between. The CDR3 covers 14 residues. Germline loops: CDR1 SGHVS, CDR2 FNYEAQ. The chain's CDR3 is CASRAGQLQETQYF. CDR3 DNA sequence: TGTGCCAGCCGGGCCGGACAGCTACAAGAGACCCAGTACTTC.

The chain combines TRBV4-2 with TRBJ2-3; 8 positions agree with TRBD2. Germline V gene data show CDR1 as LGHNA and CDR2 as YNFKEQ. V lost 2 bases to trimming and J lost 3 bases; unmatched junction nucleotides: 4. The CDR3 consists of 15 residues. The CDR3 DNA reads TGTGCCAGCAGCCAAAGCGGGGGAGGTACAGATACGCAGTATTTT. Translation: CASSQSGGGTDTQYF.

This clone has only a few counts. This chain links TRBV30 with TRBJ1-2; maybe TRBD1 (6 bases). This CDR3 has 16 residues. The germline V and J ends were trimmed by 3 bases and 6 bases, with 23 bases remaining between them. Looked up from germline, CDR1 is GTSNPN and CDR2 is SVGIG (reference sequence). In nucleotides, the CDR3 is TGTGCCTGGAGGAAGGGGGGGGGTAAACTAGGAGATGGCTACACCTTC. Its protein is CAWRKGGGKLGDGYTF.

J is TRBJ2-1 and V is TRBV29-1; D is possibly TRBD2 (5 bases). The CDR3 consists of 13 residues. Germline CDR1 reads SQVTM; CDR2 reads ANQGSEA. V was clipped by 2 bases and J by 5 bases, with 10 bases between them. CDR3 sequence: CSVETSFNNEQFF. DNA of the CDR3: TGCAGCGTTGAAACTAGTTTCAACAATGAGCAGTTCTTC.

The chain carries TRBV4-1 and TRBJ2-2, with D tentatively TRBD1 (5 bases). The J call may be wrong; the DNA end is better matched by TRBJ1-3. The CDR3 runs to 21 residues. Germline lookup yields CDR1 MGHRA and CDR2 YSYEKL. The CDR3 loop reads CASSRWDGGIPIYSTGNTIYF. The CDR3 DNA reads TGCGCCAGCAGCCGATGGGACGGCGGGATCCCTATCTACTCGACTGGAAACACCATATATTTT.

This rearrangement joins TRBV7-9 to TRBJ2-7; 9 bases map to TRBD1. CDR3 size: 13 residues. Germline loops: CDR1 SEHNR, CDR2 FQNEAQ (reference sequence). After removal of 3 bases from V and 4 bases from J, the junction contained 1 base not matched to a gene. CDR3 in DNA: TGTGCCAGCAGCTTCGGACAGGGGTACGAGCAGTACTTC. Protein: CASSFGQGYEQYF.

The genes are TRBV12-5 and TRBJ2-3, with D perhaps matching TRBD2 (5 bases). This CDR3 spans 17 amino acids. Germline CDR1 is LGHNT and CDR2 is FRNRAP. V lost 0 bases to trimming and J lost 2 bases, with 15 bases between them. Written as DNA, the CDR3 is TGTGCTAGTGGTTTGGTAAAAGGGTGGGGAGACACAGATACGCAGTATTTT. Its protein is CASGLVKGWGDTDTQYF.

The chain couples TRBV2 to TRBJ2-1, with 12 bases fitting TRBD2. Germline V gene sequence: CDR1 SNHLY, CDR2 FYNNEI. The CDR3 is made up of 15 amino acids. Trimming at V came to 4 bases and at J to 7 bases, leaving 5 bases not matched to a gene. The CDR3 here is CASSGLAGGRNEQFF. CDR3 DNA: TGTGCCAGCAGTGGGCTAGCGGGAGGGAGGAATGAGCAGTTCTTC.

The chain is built from TRBV5-6 and TRBJ1-5; possibly TRBD1 for D (5 bases). Germline V gene lookup returns CDR1 SGHDT and CDR2 YYEEEE. The length of the CDR3 is 19 residues. V was shortened by 3 bases and J by 0 bases, with 22 bases between the two germline ends. CDR3 loop: CASSSRGSGGDYSNQPQHF. CDR3 sequence (DNA): TGTGCCAGCAGCTCCCGGGGGAGCGGTGGTGATTATAGCAATCAGCCCCAGCATTTT.